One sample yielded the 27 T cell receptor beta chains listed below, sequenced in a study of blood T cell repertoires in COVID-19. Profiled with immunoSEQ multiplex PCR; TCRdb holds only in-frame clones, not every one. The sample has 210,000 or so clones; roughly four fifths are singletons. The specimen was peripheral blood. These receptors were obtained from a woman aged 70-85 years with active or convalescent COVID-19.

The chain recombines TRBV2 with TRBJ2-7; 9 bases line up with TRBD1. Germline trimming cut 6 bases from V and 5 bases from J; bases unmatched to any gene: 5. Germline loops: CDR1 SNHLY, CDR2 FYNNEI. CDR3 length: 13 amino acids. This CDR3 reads CASSRDRVHEQYF. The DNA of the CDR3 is TGTGCCAGCAGCCGGGACAGGGTCCACGAGCAGTACTTC.

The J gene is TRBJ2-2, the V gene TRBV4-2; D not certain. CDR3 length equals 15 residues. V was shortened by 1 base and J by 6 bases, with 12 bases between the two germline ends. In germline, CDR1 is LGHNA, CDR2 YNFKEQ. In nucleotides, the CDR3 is TGTGCCAGCAGCCAAGGTGTAAGTCGCGCCGGGGAGCTGTTTTTT. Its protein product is CASSQGVSRAGELFF.

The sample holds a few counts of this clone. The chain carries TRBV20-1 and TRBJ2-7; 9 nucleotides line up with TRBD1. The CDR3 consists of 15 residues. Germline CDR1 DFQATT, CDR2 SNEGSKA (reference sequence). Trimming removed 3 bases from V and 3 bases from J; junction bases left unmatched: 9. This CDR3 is CSASGGDRVIYEQYF. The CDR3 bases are TGCAGTGCTAGTGGGGGGGACAGGGTAATCTACGAGCAGTACTTC.

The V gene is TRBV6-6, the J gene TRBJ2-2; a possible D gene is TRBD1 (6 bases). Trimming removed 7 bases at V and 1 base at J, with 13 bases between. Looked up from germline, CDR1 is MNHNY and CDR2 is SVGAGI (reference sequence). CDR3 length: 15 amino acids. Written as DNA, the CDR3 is TGTGCCAGCACCGTAGGGGGATTGAACACCGGGGAGCTGTTTTTT. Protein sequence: CASTVGGLNTGELFF.

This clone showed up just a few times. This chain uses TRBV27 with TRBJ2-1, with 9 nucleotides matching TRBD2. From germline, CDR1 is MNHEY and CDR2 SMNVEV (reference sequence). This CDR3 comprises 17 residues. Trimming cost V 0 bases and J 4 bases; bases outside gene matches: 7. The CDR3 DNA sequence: TGTGCCAGCAGTTTATCCTTTGGACTAGCGAGGTACAATGAGCAGTTCTTC. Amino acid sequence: CASSLSFGLARYNEQFF.

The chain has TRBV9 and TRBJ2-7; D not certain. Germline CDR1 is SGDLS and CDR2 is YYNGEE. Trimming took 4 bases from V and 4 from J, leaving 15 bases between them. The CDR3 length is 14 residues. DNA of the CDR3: TGTGCCAGCAGCCCCCACAGCTTCGATTACGAGCAGTACTTC. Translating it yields CASSPHSFDYEQYF.

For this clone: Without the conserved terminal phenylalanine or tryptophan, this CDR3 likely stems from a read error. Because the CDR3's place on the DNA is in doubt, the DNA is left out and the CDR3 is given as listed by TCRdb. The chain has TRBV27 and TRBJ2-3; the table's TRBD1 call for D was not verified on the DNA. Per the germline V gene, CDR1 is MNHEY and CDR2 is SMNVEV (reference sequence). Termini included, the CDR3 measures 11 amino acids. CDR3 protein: CASSFCLGDMG.

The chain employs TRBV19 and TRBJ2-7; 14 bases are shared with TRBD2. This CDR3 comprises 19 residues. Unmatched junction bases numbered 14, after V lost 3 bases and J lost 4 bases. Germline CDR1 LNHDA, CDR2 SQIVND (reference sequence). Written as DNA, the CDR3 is TGTGCCAGTAGTATCAATAAAAGGAGGGGGACTAGCGGGAGTTACGAGCAGTACTTC. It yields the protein CASSINKRRGTSGSYEQYF.

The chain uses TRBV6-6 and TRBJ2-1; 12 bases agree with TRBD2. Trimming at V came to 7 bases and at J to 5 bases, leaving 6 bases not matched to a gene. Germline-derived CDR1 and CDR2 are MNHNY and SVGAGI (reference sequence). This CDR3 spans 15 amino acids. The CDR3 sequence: CASIRLAGVNNEQFF. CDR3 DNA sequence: TGTGCCAGCATCCGACTAGCGGGAGTAAACAATGAGCAGTTCTTC.

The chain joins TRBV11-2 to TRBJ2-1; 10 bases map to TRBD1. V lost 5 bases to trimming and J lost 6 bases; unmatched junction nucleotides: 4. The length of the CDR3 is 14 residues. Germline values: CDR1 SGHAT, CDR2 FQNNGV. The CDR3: CASSRRTGGNEQFF. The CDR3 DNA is TGTGCCAGCAGCCGACGGACAGGGGGCAATGAGCAGTTCTTC.

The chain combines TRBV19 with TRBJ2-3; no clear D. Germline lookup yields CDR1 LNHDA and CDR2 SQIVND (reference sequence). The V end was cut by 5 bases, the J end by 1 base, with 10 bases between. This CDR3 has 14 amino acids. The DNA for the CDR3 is TGTGCCAGTAGTGCGGAGACCCGCACAGATACGCAGTATTTT. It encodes CASSAETRTDTQYF.

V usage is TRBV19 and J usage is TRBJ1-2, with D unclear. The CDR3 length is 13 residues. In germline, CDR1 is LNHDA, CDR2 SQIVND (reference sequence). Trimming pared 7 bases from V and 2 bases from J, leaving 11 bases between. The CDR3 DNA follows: TGTGCCAGTACCAATCACGAGAACTATGGCTACACCTTC. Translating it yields CASTNHENYGYTF.

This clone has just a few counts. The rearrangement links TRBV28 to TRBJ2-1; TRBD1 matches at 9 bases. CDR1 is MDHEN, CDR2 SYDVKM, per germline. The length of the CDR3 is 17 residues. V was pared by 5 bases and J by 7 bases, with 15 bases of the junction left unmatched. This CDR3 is CASSPSLGTGKANEQFF. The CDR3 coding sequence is TGTGCCAGCAGTCCCTCCCTCGGGACAGGGAAAGCAAATGAGCAGTTCTTC.

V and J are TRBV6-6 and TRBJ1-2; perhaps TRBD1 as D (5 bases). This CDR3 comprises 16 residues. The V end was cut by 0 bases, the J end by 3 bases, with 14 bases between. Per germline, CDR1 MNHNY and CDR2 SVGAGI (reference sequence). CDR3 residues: CASSYSGGEWYYGYTF. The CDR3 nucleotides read TGTGCCAGCAGTTACTCTGGAGGGGAATGGTACTATGGCTACACCTTC.

The CDR3 loop reads CASSLGGSLTDTQYF. The CDR3 nucleotides read TGTGCCAGCAGTTTGGGGGGTTCTCTCACAGATACGCAGTATTTT. The chain combines TRBV6-5 with TRBJ2-3, with D possibly TRBD2 on 6 matching bases. The germline CDR1 and CDR2 sequences are MNHEY and SVGAGI. V gave up 4 bases and J gave up 2 bases, with 13 bases separating them. The CDR3 is made up of 15 amino acids.

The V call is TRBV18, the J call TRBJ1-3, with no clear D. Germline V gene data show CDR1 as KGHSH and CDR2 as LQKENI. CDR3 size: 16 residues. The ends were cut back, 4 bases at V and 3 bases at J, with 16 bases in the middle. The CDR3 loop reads CASSLIVGEHGNTIYF. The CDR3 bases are TGTGCCAGCTCACTCATCGTGGGAGAACATGGAAACACCATATATTTT. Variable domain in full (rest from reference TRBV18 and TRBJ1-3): NAGVMQNPRHLVRRRGQEARLRCSPMKGHSHVYWYRQLPEEGLKFMVYLQKENIIDESGMPKERFSAEFPKEGPSILRIQQVVRGDSAAYFCASSLIVGEHGNTIYFGEGSWLTVV.

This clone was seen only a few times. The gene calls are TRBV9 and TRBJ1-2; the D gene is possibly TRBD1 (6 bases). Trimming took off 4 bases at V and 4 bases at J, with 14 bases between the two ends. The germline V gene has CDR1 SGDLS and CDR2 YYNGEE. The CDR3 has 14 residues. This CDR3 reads CASSPRRGGYGYTF. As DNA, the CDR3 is TGTGCCAGCAGCCCAAGGAGAGGGGGCTATGGCTACACCTTC.

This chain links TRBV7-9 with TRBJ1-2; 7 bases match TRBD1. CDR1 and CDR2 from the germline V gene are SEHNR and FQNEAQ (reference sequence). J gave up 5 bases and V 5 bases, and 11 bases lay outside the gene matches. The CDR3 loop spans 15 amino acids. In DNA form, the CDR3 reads TGTGCCAGCAGCCAGACCGGACAGGTTGGGTATGGCTACACCTTC. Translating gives CASSQTGQVGYGYTF.

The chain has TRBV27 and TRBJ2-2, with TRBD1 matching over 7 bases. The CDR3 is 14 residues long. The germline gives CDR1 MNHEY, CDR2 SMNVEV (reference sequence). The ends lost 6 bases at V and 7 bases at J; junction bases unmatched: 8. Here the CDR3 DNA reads TGTGCCAGCAGGGAGACAGGGCTGGGCGGGGAGCTGTTTTTT. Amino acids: CASRETGLGGELFF.

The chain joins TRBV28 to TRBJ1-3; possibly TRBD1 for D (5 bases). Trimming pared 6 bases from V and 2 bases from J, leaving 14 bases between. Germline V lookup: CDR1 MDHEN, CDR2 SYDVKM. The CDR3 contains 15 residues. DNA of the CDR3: TGTGCCAGCAGCCTCGTGCGGGGCGCTGGAAACACCATATATTTT. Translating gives CASSLVRGAGNTIYF.

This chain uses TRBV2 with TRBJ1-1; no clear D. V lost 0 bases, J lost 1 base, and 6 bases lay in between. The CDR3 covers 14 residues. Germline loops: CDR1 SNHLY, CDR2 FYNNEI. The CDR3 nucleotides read TGTGCCAGCAGTGAAGCGCGAAGGAACACTGAAGCTTTCTTT. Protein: CASSEARRNTEAFF.

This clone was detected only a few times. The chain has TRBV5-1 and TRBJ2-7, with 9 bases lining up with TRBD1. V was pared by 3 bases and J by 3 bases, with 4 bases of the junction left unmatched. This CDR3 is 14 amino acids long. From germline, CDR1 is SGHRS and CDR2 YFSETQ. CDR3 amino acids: CASSSLGQGYEQYF. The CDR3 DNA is TGCGCCAGCAGCTCCCTGGGACAGGGCTACGAGCAGTACTTC.

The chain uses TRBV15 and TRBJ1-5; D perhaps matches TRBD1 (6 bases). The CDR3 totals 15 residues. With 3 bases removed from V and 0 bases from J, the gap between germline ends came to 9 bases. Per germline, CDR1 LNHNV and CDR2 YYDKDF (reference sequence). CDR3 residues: CATSSNRDSNQPQHF. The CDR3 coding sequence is TGTGCCACCAGCAGCAACAGGGATAGCAATCAGCCCCAGCATTTT.

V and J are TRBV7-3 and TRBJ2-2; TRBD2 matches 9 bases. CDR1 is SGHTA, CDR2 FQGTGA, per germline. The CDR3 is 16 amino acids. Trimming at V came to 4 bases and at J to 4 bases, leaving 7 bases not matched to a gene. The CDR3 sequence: CASSSVAGAGTGELFF. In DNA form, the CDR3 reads TGTGCCAGCAGCTCCGTAGCGGGAGCGGGCACCGGGGAGCTGTTTTTT.

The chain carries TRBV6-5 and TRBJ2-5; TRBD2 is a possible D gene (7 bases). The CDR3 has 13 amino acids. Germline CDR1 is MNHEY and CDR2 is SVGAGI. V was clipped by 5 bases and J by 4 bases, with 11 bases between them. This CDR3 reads CASSHREGETQYF. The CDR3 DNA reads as TGTGCCAGCAGTCACAGGGAGGGAGAGACCCAGTACTTC.

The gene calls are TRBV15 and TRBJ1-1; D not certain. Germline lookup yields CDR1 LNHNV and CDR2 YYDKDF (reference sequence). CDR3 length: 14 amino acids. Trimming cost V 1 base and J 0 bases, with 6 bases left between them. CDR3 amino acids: CATSRVTVNTEAFF. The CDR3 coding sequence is TGTGCCACCAGCAGAGTCACAGTGAACACTGAAGCTTTCTTT.

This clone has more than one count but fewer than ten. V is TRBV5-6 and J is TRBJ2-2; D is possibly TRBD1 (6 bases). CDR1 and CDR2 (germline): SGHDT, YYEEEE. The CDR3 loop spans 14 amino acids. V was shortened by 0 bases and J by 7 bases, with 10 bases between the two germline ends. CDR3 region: CASSLEAGDGELFF. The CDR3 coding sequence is TGTGCCAGCAGCTTGGAGGCAGGGGACGGGGAGCTGTTTTTT.